Below, 20 T cell receptor beta chains from the same sample are listed, as sequenced in a study of CD8+ T cells in alopecia areata. Extracted from the samples, RNA was reverse transcribed into cDNA to serve as the sequencing template. Clones were read by immunoSEQ multiplex PCR, and TCRdb kept only the in-frame ones, dropping some. The table records about 150,000 clones, 45% to 60% of them present only once. The specimen was CD4+ T cells sorted from blood. The source is a human donor with alopecia areata.

This chain links TRBV28 with TRBJ1-1; no definite D call. Trimming removed 5 bases from V and 3 bases from J, with 16 bases in between. CDR3 length: 15 amino acids. Looked up from germline, CDR1 is MDHEN and CDR2 is SYDVKM. The CDR3 spells CASSPGPRWDTEAFF. CDR3 in DNA: TGTGCCAGCAGTCCCGGACCTCGGTGGGACACTGAAGCTTTCTTT.

This clone was counted a few times. The CDR3 protein is CSAGTAPMGYEQYF. CDR3 DNA: TGCAGCGCCGGGACAGCTCCCATGGGGTACGAGCAGTACTTC. V and J are TRBV29-1 and TRBJ2-7, with 7 positions matching TRBD1. This CDR3 region has 14 residues. V trimming: 7 bases; J trimming: 4 bases; junction bases outside the gene matches: 13. Germline CDR1 and CDR2: SQVTM and ANQGSEA.

The chain has TRBV30 and TRBJ2-1; D is possibly TRBD2 (6 bases). Trimming pared 5 bases from V and 4 bases from J, leaving 12 bases between. The germline gives CDR1 GTSNPN, CDR2 SVGIG (reference sequence). The CDR3 loop spans 13 amino acids. The CDR3 loop reads CAWSGGGYNEQFF. CDR3 nucleotide sequence: TGTGCCTGGTCTGGGGGAGGATACAATGAGCAGTTCTTC.

The rearrangement joins TRBV7-9 to TRBJ2-1; 14 nucleotides line up with TRBD2. Germline V gene lookup returns CDR1 SEHNR and CDR2 FQNEAQ (reference sequence). This CDR3 region has 16 residues. After removal of 7 bases from V and 6 bases from J, the junction contained 8 bases not matched to a gene. In DNA, the CDR3 is TGTGCCAGCACCGCCCCGGGACTAGCGGGAGTCAATGAGCAGTTCTTC. It yields the protein CASTAPGLAGVNEQFF. The full variable domain, completed using reference TRBV7-9 and TRBJ2-1, is DTGVSQNPRHKITKRGQNVTFRCDPISEHNRLYWYRQTLGQGPEFLTYFQNEAQLEKSRLLSDRFSAERPKGSFSTLEIQRTEQGDSAMYLCASTAPGLAGVNEQFFGPGTRLTVL.

The chain recombines TRBV5-1 with TRBJ2-5; D gene unclear. Germline V gene data show CDR1 as SGHRS and CDR2 as YFSETQ. The CDR3 has 14 residues. V lost 0 bases to trimming and J lost 5 bases, with 11 bases between them. The CDR3 region has the DNA TGCGCCAGCAGCTTGGTCACGGGTAAGGAGACCCAGTACTTC. It is translated as CASSLVTGKETQYF.

V is TRBV7-9 and J is TRBJ1-2; 9 bases align to TRBD1. CDR3 length: 14 amino acids. Unmatched junction bases numbered 8, after V lost 5 bases and J lost 7 bases. CDR1 and CDR2 (germline): SEHNR, FQNEAQ (reference sequence). In DNA form, the CDR3 reads TGTGCCAGCAGCAGACTTGGGACAGGGATTGGCTACACCTTC. Residues: CASSRLGTGIGYTF. The entire variable domain, with the rest obtained from reference TRBV7-9 and TRBJ1-2, is as follows: DTGVSQNPRHKITKRGQNVTFRCDPISEHNRLYWYRQTLGQGPEFLTYFQNEAQLEKSRLLSDRFSAERPKGSFSTLEIQRTEQGDSAMYLCASSRLGTGIGYTFGSGTRLTVV.

The chain links TRBV29-1 to TRBJ2-3; D gene ambiguous. V was clipped by 3 bases and J by 0 bases, with 7 bases between them. The CDR3 has 13 amino acids. Germline V lookup: CDR1 SQVTM, CDR2 ANQGSEA. The CDR3 region has the DNA TGCAGCGTTGAGTGGTCTAGCACAGATACGCAGTATTTT. Protein product: CSVEWSSTDTQYF.

This clone has just a few counts. V gene TRBV2 combines with J gene TRBJ2-1, with D unclear. From germline, CDR1 is SNHLY and CDR2 FYNNEI. V dropped 8 bases and J dropped 7 bases, with 12 bases sitting between them. This CDR3 is 12 amino acids long. CDR3 coding DNA: TGTGCCAGCGTCTTAGCCGAGAATGAGCAGTTCTTC. Protein: CASVLAENEQFF.

This chain joins TRBV29-1 and TRBJ2-7; D is possibly TRBD1 or TRBD2 (5 bases each). Trimming stripped 7 bases from V and 3 bases from J, with 16 bases between. There are 13 residues in the CDR3. Germline loops: CDR1 SQVTM, CDR2 ANQGSEA. The CDR3 region has the DNA TGCAGCGCCGCCCGGGACGGGAACTACGAGCAGTACTTC. It specifies CSAARDGNYEQYF.

This clone was detected a few times. This chain links TRBV7-9 with TRBJ2-5, with D possibly being TRBD2 (5 bases). Trimming removed 4 bases at V and 4 bases at J, with 10 bases between. Per the germline V gene, CDR1 is SEHNR and CDR2 is FQNEAQ (reference sequence). This CDR3 comprises 13 residues. The CDR3 spells CASSSPGRETQYF. The CDR3 region has the DNA TGTGCCAGCAGCTCCCCGGGAAGAGAGACCCAGTACTTC. The full variable domain, completed using reference TRBV7-9 and TRBJ2-5, is DTGVSQNPRHKITKRGQNVTFRCDPISEHNRLYWYRQTLGQGPEFLTYFQNEAQLEKSRLLSDRFSAERPKGSFSTLEIQRTEQGDSAMYLCASSSPGRETQYFGPGTRLLVL.

The V and J genes are TRBV9 and TRBJ2-3, with 9 bases matching TRBD1. This CDR3 is 13 amino acids long. Germline values: CDR1 SGDLS, CDR2 YYNGEE. J was trimmed by 4 bases and V by 3 bases; bases with no gene match: 0. CDR3 coding DNA: TGTGCCAGCAGCGGGACAGGGGCAGATACGCAGTATTTT. Translation gives CASSGTGADTQYF. Combining the CDR3 with reference TRBV9 and TRBJ2-3 gives the whole variable domain DSGVTQTPKHLITATGQRVTLRCSPRSGDLSVYWYQQSLDQGLQFLIQYYNGEERAKGNILERFSAQQFPDLHSELNLSSLELGDSALYFCASSGTGADTQYFGPGTRLTVL.

The chain links TRBV7-3 to TRBJ2-2, with no clear D. Trimming took off 3 bases at V and 1 base at J, with 9 bases between the two ends. The CDR3 is made up of 15 amino acids. CDR1 SGHTA and CDR2 FQGTGA come from the germline V gene. CDR3 in amino acids: CASSFSRKNTGELFF. The CDR3 DNA is TGTGCCAGCAGCTTCTCGCGGAAGAACACCGGGGAGCTGTTTTTT. Drawing the rest from reference TRBV7-3 and TRBJ2-2, the complete variable domain is GAGVSQTPSNKVTEKGKYVELRCDPISGHTALYWYRQSLGQGPEFLIYFQGTGAADDSGLPNDRFFAVRPEGSVSTLKIQRTERGDSAVYLCASSFSRKNTGELFFGEGSRLTVL.

This chain joins TRBV29-1 and TRBJ1-1; D is uncertain. This CDR3 has 12 amino acids. Germline V gene data show CDR1 as SQVTM and CDR2 as ANQGSEA. Trimming removed 3 bases from V and 5 bases from J, with 10 bases in between. In DNA, the CDR3 is TGCAGCGTTGACGGCCTAGGGACTGAAGCTTTCTTT. It translates to CSVDGLGTEAFF.

The rearrangement links TRBV29-1 to TRBJ1-2, with D possibly being TRBD1 (5 bases). Trimming stripped 0 bases from V and 5 bases from J, with 10 bases between. This CDR3 spans 13 amino acids. The germline gives CDR1 SQVTM, CDR2 ANQGSEA. The CDR3 nucleotides read TGCAGCGTTGAAGATGGGGGTTTTTATGGCTACACCTTC. Encoded protein: CSVEDGGFYGYTF.

The gene calls are TRBV7-9 and TRBJ2-1; possibly TRBD2 for D (6 bases). Looked up from germline, CDR1 is SEHNR and CDR2 is FQNEAQ (reference sequence). CDR3 length: 14 residues. The ends were cut back, 10 bases at V and 2 bases at J, with 15 bases in the middle. CDR3 coding DNA: TGTGCCACCCTACGGGACTCGACCTACAATGAGCAGTTCTTC. Translated: CATLRDSTYNEQFF.

The sample holds a few counts of this clone. The rearrangement links TRBV19 to TRBJ1-5; 7 bases are a match to TRBD1. The germline V gene has CDR1 LNHDA and CDR2 SQIVND (reference sequence). Trimming at V came to 4 bases and at J to 15 bases, leaving 9 bases not matched to a gene. The CDR3 is made up of 12 amino acids. CDR3 amino acids: CASSNDLDRRHF. For the CDR3, the DNA is TGTGCCAGTAGTAACGACTTGGACAGGCGGCATTTT.

V gene TRBV5-1 combines with J gene TRBJ2-3; a weak D match, TRBD2 (6 bases). CDR1 is SGHRS and CDR2 is YFSETQ in the germline V gene. Trimming pared 3 bases from V and 11 bases from J, leaving 10 bases between. The CDR3 has 11 residues. CDR3 nucleotide sequence: TGCGCCAGCAGCTACCGACTAGTGCAGTATTTT. Translated, it gives CASSYRLVQYF.

The chain couples TRBV5-1 to TRBJ2-7; no firm D call. Trimming took 5 bases from V and 2 from J, leaving 11 bases between them. The germline V gene has CDR1 SGHRS and CDR2 YFSETQ. CDR3 size: 13 residues. CDR3 in amino acids: CASRSQQPYEQYF. The CDR3 DNA follows: TGCGCCAGCAGGTCACAACAGCCCTACGAGCAGTACTTC.

This clone appeared a single time. As DNA, the CDR3 is TGCGCCAGCAGCTTAGACGGATTTAGCAATCAGCCCCAGCATTTT. Protein sequence: CASSLDGFSNQPQHF. The chain couples TRBV5-1 to TRBJ1-5; no firm D call. Deletions cut 2 bases from V and 0 bases from J, with 9 bases between. The V gene's germline CDR1 is SGHRS and CDR2 YFSETQ. This CDR3 contains 15 residues.

V is TRBV7-9 and J is TRBJ1-5; no clear D. The V end lost 6 bases, the J end lost 8 bases, and 14 bases lay between the germline ends. The CDR3 runs to 13 residues. Germline V gene sequence: CDR1 SEHNR, CDR2 FQNEAQ (reference sequence). The chain's CDR3 is CASSLRLGKPQHF. CDR3 DNA sequence: TGTGCCAGCAGTCTCCGGCTTGGAAAGCCCCAGCATTTT.